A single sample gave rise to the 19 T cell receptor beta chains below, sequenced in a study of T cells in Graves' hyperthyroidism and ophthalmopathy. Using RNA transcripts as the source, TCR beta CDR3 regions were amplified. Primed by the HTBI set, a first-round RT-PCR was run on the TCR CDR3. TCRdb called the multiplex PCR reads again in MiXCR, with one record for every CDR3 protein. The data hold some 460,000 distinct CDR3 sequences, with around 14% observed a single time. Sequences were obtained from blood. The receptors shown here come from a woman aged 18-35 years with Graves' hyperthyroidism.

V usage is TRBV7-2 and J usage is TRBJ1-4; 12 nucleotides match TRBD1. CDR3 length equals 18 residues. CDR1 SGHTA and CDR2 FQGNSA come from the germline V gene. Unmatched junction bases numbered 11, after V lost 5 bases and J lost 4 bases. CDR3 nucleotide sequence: TGTGCCAGCAGCCCCACCGGGACAGGGGGCTCCCTTAATGAAAAACTGTTTTTT. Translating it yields CASSPTGTGGSLNEKLFF. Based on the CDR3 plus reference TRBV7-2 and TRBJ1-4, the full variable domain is GAGVSQSPSNKVTEKGKDVELRCDPISGHTALYWYRQSLGQGLEFLIYFQGNSAPDKSGLPSDRFSAERTGGSVSTLTIQRTQQEDSAVYLCASSPTGTGGSLNEKLFFGSGTQLSVL.

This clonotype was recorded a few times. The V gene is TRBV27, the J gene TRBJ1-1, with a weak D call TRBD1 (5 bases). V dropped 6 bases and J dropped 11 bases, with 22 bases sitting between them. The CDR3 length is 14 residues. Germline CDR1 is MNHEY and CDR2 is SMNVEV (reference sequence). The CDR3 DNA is TGTGCCAGCAGACGGACACGGGAAGTAGGTGTGGCTTTCTTT. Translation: CASRRTREVGVAFF.

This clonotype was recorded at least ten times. The CDR3 protein is CSARAWTDSYNEQFF. CDR3 nucleotides: TGCAGTGCTAGAGCCTGGACAGACTCCTACAATGAGCAGTTCTTC. The chain couples TRBV20-1 to TRBJ2-1; a weak D match, TRBD1 (6 bases). V lost 1 base to trimming and J lost 0 bases, with 10 bases between them. CDR3 size: 15 residues. Germline V gene sequence: CDR1 DFQATT, CDR2 SNEGSKA (reference sequence).

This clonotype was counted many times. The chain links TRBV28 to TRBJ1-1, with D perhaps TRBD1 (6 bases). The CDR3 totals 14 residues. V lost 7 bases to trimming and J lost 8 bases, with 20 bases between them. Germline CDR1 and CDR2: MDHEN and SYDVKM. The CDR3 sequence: CASTRPADSFEAFF. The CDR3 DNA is TGTGCCAGCACCCGACCCGCGGACAGCTTCGAAGCTTTCTTT.

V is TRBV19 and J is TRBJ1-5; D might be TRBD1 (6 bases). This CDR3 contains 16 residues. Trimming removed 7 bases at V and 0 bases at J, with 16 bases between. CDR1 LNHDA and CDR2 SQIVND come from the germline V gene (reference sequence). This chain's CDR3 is CASKHRATTSNQPQHF. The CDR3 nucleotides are TGTGCCAGTAAACACAGGGCAACAACTAGCAATCAGCCCCAGCATTTT.

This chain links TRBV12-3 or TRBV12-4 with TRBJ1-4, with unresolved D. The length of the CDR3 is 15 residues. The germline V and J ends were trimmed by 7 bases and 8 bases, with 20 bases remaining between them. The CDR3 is CASTSVGGLGEKLFF. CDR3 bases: TGTGCCAGCACCTCAGTGGGCGGATTGGGGGAAAAACTGTTTTTT.

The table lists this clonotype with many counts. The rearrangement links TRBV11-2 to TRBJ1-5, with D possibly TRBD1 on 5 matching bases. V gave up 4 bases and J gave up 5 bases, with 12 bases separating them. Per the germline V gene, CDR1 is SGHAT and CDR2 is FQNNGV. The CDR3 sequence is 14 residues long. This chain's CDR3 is CASSSAGLYQPQHF. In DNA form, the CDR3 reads TGTGCCAGCAGCTCGGCAGGGTTGTATCAGCCCCAGCATTTT.

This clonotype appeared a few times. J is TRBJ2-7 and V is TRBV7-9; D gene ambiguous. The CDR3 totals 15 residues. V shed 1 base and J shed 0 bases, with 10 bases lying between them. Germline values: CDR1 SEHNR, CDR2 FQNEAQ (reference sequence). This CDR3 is CASSLGDPSSYEQYF. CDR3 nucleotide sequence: TGTGCCAGCAGCTTAGGTGATCCGAGCTCCTACGAGCAGTACTTC.

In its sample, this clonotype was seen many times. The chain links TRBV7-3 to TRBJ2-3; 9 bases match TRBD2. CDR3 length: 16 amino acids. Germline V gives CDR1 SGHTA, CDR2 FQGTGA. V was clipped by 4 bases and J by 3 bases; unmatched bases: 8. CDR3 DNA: TGTGCCAGCAGCTCCGGGACTAGCCGGAGTACAGATACGCAGTATTTT. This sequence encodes CASSSGTSRSTDTQYF.

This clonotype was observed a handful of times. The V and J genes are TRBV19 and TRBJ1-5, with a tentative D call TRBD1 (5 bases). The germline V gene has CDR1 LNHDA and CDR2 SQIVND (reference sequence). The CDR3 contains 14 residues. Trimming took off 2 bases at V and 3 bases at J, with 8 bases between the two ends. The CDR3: CASSIQGFNQPQHF. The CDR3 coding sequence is TGTGCCAGTAGTATACAGGGTTTCAATCAGCCCCAGCATTTT.

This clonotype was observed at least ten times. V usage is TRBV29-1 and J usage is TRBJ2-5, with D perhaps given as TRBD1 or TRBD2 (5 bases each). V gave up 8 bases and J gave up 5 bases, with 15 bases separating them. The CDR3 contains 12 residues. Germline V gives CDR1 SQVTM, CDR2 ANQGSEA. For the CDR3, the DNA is TGCAGCTTTAGACGGGGCGAGGAGACCCAGTACTTC. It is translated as CSFRRGEETQYF.

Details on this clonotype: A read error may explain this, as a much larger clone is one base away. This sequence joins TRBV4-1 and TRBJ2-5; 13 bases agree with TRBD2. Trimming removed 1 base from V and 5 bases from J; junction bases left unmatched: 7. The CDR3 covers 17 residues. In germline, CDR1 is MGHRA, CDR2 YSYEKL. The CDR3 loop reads CASSQGGGLAGFETQYF. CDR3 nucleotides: TGCGCCAGCAGCCAAGGGGGGGGACTAGCGGGATTTGAGACCCAGTACTTC.

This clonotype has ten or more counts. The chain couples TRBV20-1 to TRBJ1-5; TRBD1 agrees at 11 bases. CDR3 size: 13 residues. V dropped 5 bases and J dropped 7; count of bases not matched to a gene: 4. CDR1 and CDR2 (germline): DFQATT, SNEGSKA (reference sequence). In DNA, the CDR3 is TGCAGTGCTGGTGGACAGGGGGCCCAGCCCCAGCATTTT. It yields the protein CSAGGQGAQPQHF.

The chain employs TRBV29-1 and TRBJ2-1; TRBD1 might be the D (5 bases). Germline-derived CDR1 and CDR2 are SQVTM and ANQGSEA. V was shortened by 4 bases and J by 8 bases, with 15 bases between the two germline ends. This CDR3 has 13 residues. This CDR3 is CSVGGRRTDEQFF. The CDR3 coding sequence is TGCAGCGTTGGGGGCCGGAGAACTGATGAGCAGTTCTTC.

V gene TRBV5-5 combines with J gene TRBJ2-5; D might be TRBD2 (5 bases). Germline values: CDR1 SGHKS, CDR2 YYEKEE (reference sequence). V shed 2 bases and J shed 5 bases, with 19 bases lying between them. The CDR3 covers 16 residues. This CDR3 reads CASSFQAASTGETQYF. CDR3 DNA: TGTGCCAGCAGCTTTCAGGCTGCCTCAACGGGGGAGACCCAGTACTTC.

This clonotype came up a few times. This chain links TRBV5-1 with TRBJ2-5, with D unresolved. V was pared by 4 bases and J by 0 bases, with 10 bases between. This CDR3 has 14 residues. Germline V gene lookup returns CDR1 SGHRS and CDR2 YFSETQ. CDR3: CASSPDRYQETQYF. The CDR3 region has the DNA TGCGCCAGCAGCCCGGACCGGTACCAAGAGACCCAGTACTTC.

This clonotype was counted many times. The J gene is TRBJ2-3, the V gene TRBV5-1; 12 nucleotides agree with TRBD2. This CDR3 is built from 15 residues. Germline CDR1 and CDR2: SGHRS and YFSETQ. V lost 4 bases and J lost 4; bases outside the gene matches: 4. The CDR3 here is CASSKTSGSADTQYF. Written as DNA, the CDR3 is TGCGCCAGCAGCAAGACTAGCGGGAGCGCAGATACGCAGTATTTT.

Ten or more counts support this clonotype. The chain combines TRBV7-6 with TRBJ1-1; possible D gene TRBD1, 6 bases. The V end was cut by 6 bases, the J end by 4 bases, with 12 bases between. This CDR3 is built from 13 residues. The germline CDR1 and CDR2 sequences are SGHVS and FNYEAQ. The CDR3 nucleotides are TGTGCCAGCAGTACGGGGGCCGGCACTGAAGCTTTCTTT. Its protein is CASSTGAGTEAFF.

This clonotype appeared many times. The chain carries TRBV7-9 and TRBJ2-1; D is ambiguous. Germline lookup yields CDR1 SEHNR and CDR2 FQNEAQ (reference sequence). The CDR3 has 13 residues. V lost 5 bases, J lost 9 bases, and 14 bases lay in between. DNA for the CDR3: TGTGCCAGCAGCCCGTCCTTCTCGCCTGAGCAGTTCTTC. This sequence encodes CASSPSFSPEQFF.